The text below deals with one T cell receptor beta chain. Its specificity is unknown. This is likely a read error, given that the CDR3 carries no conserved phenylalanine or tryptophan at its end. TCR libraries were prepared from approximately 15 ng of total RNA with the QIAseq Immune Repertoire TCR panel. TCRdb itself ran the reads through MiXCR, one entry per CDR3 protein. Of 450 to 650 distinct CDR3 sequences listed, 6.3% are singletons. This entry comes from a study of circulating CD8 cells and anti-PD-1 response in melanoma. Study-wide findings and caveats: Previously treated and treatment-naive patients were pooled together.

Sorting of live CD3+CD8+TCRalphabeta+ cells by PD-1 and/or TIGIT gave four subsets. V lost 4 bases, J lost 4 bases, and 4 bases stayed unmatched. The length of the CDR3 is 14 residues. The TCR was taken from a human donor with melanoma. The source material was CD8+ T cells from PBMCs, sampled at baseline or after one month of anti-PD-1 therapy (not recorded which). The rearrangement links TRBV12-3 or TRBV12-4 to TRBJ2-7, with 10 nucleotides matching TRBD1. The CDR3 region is CASSWGQGFYEQYL. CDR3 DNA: TGTGCCAGCAGTTGGGGACAGGGGTTTTACGAGCAGTACCTC.